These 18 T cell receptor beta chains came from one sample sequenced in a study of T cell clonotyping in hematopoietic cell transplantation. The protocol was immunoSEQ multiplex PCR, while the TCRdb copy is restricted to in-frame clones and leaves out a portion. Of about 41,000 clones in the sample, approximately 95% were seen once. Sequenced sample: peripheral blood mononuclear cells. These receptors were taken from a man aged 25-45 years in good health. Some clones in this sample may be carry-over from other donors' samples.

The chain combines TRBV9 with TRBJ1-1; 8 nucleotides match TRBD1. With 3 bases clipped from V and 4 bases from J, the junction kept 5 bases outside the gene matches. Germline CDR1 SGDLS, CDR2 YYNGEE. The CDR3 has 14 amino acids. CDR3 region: CASSARQGSTEAFF. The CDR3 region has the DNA TGTGCCAGCAGCGCGAGACAGGGGTCCACTGAAGCTTTCTTT.

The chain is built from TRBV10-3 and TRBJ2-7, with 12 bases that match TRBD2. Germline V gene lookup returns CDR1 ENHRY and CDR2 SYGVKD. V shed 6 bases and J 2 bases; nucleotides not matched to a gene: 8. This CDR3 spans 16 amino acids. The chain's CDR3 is CAIRPAGLAGPYEQYF. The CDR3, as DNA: TGTGCCATCAGACCCGCGGGACTAGCGGGTCCCTACGAGCAGTACTTC.

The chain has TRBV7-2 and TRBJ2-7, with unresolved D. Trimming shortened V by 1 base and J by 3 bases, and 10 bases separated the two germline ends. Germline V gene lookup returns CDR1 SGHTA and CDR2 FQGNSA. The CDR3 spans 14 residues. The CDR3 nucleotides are TGTGCCAGCAGCTTAGAAACACTTTACTACGAGCAGTACTTC. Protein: CASSLETLYYEQYF. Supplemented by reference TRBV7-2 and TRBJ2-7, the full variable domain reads GAGVSQSPSNKVTEKGKDVELRCDPISGHTALYWYRQSLGQGLEFLIYFQGNSAPDKSGLPSDRFSAERTGGSVSTLTIQRTQQEDSAVYLCASSLETLYYEQYFGPGTRLTVT.

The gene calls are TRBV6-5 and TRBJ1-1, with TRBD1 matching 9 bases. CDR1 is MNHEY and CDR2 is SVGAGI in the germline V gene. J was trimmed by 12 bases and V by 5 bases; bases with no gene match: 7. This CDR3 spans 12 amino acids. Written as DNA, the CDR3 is TGTGCCAGCAGTCCGCCCGACAGGGGGACTTTCTTT. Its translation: CASSPPDRGTFF.

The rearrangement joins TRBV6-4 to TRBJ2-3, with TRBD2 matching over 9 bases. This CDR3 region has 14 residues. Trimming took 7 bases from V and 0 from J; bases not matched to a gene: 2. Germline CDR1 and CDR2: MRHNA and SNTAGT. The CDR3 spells CASKAGGSTDTQYF. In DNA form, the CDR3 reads TGTGCCAGCAAAGCGGGGGGTAGCACAGATACGCAGTATTTT.

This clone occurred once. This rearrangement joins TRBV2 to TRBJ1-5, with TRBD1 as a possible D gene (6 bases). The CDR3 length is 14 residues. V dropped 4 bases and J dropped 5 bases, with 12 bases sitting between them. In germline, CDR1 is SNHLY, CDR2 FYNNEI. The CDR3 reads CASSVRGGHQPQHF. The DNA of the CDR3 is TGTGCCAGCAGTGTAAGGGGGGGGCATCAGCCCCAGCATTTT.

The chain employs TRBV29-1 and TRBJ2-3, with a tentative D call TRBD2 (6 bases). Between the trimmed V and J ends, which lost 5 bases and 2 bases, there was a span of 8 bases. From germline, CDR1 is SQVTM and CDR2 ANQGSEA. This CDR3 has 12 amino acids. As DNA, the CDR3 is TGCAGCGTTTGGGGGGACACAGATACGCAGTATTTT. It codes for CSVWGDTDTQYF.

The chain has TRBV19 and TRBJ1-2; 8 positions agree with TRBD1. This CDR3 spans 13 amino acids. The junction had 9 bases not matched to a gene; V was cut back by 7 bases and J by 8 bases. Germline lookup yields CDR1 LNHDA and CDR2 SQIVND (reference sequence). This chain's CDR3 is CASMDRVEQGYTF. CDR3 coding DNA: TGTGCCAGTATGGACAGGGTAGAGCAAGGCTACACCTTC.

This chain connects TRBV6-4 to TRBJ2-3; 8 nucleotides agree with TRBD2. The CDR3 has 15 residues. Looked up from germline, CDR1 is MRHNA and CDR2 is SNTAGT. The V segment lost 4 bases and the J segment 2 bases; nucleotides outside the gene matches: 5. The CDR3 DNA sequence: TGTGCCAGCAGTGCTCAGCGGGGGAACACAGATACGCAGTATTTT. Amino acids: CASSAQRGNTDTQYF.

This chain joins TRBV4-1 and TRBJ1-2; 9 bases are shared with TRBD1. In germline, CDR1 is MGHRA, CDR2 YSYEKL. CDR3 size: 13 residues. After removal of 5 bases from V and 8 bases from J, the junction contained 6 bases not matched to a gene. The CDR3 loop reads CASSAQGARGYTF. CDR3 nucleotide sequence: TGCGCCAGCAGCGCACAGGGGGCGCGGGGCTACACCTTC.

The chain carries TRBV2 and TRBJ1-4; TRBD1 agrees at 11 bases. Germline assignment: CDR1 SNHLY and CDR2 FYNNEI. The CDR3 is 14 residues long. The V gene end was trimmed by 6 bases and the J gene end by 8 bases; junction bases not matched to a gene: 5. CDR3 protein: CASSKDRGREKLFF. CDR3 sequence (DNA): TGTGCCAGCAGCAAGGACAGGGGGCGGGAAAAACTGTTTTTT. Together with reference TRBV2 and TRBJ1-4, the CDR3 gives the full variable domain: EPEVTQTPSHQVTQMGQEVILRCVPISNHLYFYWYRQILGQKVEFLVSFYNNEISEKSEIFDDQFSVERPDGSNFTLKIRSTKLEDSAMYFCASSKDRGREKLFFGSGTQLSVL.

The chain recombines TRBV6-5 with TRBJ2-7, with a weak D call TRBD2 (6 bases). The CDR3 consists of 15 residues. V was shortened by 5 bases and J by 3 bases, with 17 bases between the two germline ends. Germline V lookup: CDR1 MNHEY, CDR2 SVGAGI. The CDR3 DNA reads TGTGCCAGCAGTCAACCCGGGACTTATATCTACGAGCAGTACTTC. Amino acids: CASSQPGTYIYEQYF.

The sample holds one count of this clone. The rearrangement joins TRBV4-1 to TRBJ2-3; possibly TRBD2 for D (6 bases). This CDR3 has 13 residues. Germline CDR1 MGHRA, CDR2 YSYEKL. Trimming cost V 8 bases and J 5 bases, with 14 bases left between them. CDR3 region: CASRHGGGDTQYF. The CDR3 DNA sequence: TGCGCCAGCCGGCATGGGGGAGGAGATACGCAGTATTTT.

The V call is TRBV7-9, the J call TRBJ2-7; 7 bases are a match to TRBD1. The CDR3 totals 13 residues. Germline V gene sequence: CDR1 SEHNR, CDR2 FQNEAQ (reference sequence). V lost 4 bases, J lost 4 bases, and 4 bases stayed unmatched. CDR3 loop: CASSSQGQYEQYF. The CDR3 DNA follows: TGTGCCAGCAGCTCACAGGGGCAGTACGAGCAGTACTTC.

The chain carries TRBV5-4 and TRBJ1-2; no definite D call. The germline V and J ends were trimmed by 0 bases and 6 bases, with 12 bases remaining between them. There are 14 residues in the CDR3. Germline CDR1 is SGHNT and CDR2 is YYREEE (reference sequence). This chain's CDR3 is CASSLAGIGDGYTF. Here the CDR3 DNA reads TGTGCCAGCAGCTTGGCCGGGATTGGGGATGGCTACACCTTC.

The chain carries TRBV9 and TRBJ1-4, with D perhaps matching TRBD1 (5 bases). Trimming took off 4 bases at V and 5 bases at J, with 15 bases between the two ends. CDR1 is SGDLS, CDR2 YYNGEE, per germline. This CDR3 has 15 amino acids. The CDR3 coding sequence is TGTGCCAGCAGCCCGCGGGACGGCCCCAATGAAAAACTGTTTTTT. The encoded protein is CASSPRDGPNEKLFF.

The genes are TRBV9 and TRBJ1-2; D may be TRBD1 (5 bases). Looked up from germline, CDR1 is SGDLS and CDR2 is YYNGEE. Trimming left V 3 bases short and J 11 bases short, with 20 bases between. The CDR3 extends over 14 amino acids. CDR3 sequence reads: CASSGHLEYGGYTF. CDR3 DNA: TGTGCCAGCAGCGGACATCTTGAATACGGGGGATACACCTTC.

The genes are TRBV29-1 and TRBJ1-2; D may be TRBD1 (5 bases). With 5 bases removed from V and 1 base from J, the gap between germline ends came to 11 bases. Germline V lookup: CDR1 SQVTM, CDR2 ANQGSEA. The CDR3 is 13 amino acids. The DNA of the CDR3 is TGCAGCGTTAGGGGACTTTTTAACTATGGCTACACCTTC. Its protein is CSVRGLFNYGYTF. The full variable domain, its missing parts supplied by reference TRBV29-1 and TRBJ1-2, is SAVISQKPSRDICQRGTSLTIQCQVDSQVTMMFWYRQQPGQSLTLIATANQGSEATYESGFVIDKFPISRPNLTFSTLTVSNMSPEDSSIYLCSVRGLFNYGYTFGSGTRLTVV.